A single T cell receptor beta chain is shown here with its context. Antigen: not known. There were no patients who had received any treatment before thyroid surgery. With V trimmed by 0 bases and J by 5 bases, 5 bases remained unmatched. The germline V gene encodes CDR1 SSHAT and CDR2 FNYEAQ (reference sequence). The CDR3 consists of 15 residues. These data originate in a study of metastatic and nonmetastatic thyroid tumors. About the study: Thyroid patients, malignant and benign, had repertoires compared across blood and tumor or nodule tissue.

Findings of the study overall: Patients with malignant thyroid tumors reportedly had significantly higher TCR beta diversity than those with benign nodules, in blood and tumor.

Original analysis: Building a distant-metastasis classifier for papillary thyroid cancer drew on CDR3 differences across clinicopathological groups. TCRdb used MiXCR to call clones anew from the PCR reads. The V and J calls were determined by TCRdb, not by the authors. The data contain approximately 16,000 clones, around a third of them seen just once; the ten biggest clones take up 9.5% to 15%. This chain connects TRBV7-7 to TRBJ2-3, with 7 bases lining up with TRBD2. The sequence was obtained from a male donor with papillary thyroid cancer or a benign thyroid nodule (not recorded which). Some clones in this sample may be carry-over from other donors' samples. Sequencing input: tumor tissue. CDR3 nucleotide sequence: TGTGCCAGCAGCTTAGCCGCGGGAGACGGAGATACGCAGTATTTT. Protein: CASSLAAGDGDTQYF.